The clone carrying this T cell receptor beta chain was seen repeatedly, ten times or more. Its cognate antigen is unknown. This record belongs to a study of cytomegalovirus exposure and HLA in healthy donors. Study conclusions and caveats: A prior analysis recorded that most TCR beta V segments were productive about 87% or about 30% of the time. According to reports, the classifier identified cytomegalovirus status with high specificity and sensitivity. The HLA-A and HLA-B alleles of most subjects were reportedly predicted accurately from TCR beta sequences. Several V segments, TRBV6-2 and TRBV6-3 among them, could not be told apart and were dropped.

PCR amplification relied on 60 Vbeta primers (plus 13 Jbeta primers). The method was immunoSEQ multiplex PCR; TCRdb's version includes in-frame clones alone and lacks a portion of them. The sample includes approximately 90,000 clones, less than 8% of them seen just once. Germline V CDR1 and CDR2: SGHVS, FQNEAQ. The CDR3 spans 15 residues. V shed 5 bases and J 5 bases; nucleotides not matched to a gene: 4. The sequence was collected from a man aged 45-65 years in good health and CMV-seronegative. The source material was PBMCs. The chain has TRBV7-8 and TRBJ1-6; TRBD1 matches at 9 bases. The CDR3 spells CASSGRTGDNSPLHF. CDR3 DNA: TGTGCCAGCAGCGGACGGACAGGGGATAATTCACCCCTCCACTTT.